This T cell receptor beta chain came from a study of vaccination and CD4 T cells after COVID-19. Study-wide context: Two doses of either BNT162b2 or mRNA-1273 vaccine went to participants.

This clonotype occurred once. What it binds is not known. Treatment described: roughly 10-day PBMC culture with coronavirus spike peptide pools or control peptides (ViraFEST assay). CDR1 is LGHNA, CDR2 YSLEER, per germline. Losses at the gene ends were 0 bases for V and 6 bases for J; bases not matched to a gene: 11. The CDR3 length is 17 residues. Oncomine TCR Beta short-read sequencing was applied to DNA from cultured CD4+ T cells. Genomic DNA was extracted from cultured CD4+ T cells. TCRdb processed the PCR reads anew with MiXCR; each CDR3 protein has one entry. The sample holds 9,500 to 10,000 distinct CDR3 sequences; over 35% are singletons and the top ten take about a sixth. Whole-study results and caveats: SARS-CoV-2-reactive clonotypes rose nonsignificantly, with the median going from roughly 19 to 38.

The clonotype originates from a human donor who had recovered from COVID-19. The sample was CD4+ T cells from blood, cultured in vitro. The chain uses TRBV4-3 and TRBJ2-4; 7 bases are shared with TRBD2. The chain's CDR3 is CASSQEYGGSGGNIQYF. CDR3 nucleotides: TGCGCCAGCAGCCAAGAGTACGGGGGGTCGGGGGGAAACATTCAGTACTTC.